One T cell receptor (beta chain) is described in this entry. Its matching antigen is unknown. In the naive CD8 group, cells lacked CD45RO and were positively selected for CCR7, so terminally differentiated effector memory CD45RA+ cells were left out. Those who donated, Caucasian adults without exception, all lived in Nashville, Tennessee. This entry comes from a study of shared clonotypes between healthy human individuals. Study-wide points: Sequencing of the sorted subsets was shown by rarefaction to be incomplete despite large depth.

Sorted-subset replicate PCRs used approximately 180 ng of genomic DNA. This amount corresponded to tens of thousands of T cell genomes. Profiled with immunoSEQ multiplex PCR; TCRdb holds only in-frame clones, not every one. Of around 2,000,000 clones in the sample, around 96% were seen once. This sequence was found in a young man in good health. Input material: naive CD8+ T cells sorted from blood.

Here the CDR3 reads CASSLAGQGAGYTF. The CDR3 DNA is TGTGCCAGCAGCTTGGCGGGACAGGGTGCTGGCTACACCTTC. This chain uses TRBV5-4 with TRBJ1-2; TRBD1 agrees at 9 bases. The trim removed 0 bases at V and 7 bases at J, leaving 4 bases unmatched. Germline V gene sequence: CDR1 SGHNT, CDR2 YYREEE (reference sequence). CDR3 length: 14 amino acids. The variable domain in full, completed from reference TRBV5-4 and TRBJ1-2, reads ETGVTQSPTHLIKTRGQQVTLRCSSQSGHNTVSWYQQALGQGPQFIFQYYREEENGRGNFPPRFSGLQFPNYSSELNVNALELDDSALYLCASSLAGQGAGYTFGSGTRLTVV.